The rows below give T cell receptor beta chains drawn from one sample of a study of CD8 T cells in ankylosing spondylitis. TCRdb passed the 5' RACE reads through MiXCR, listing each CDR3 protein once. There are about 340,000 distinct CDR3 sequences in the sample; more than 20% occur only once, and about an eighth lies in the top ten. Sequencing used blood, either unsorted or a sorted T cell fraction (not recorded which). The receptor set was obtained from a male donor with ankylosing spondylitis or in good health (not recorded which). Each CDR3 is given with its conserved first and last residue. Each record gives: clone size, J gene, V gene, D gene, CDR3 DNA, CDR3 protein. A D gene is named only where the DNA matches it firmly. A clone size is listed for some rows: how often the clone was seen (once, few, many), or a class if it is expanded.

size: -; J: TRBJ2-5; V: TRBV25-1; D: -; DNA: TGTGCCAGCAGTGAACCCCGAATCGGCTGGGAGGAGACCCAGTACTTC; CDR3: CASSEPRIGWEETQYF
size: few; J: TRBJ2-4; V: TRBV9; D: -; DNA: TGTGCCAGCAGCCTTAAAAGGACAGAAAAAATAGCCAAAAACATTCAGTACTTC; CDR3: CASSLKRTEKIAKNIQYF
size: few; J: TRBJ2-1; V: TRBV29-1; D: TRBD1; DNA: TGCAGCGTTTCCGGGACAGGGAGAAATGAGCAGTTCTTC; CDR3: CSVSGTGRNEQFF
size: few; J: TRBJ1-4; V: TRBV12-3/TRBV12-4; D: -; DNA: TGTGCCAGCAGTTTAGCTCGGGGTCCTAGAAAACTGTTTTTT; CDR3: CASSLARGPRKLFF
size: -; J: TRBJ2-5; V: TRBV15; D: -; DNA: TGTGCCACCAGCAGAGAAGGATCGGGGGAGACCCAGTACTTC; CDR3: CATSREGSGETQYF
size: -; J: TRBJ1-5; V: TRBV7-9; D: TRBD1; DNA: TGTGCCAGCAGCACGAACGAACAGGGGATGGATCAGCCCCAGCATTTT; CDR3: CASSTNEQGMDQPQHF
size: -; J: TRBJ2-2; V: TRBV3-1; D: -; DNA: TGTGCCAGCAGCCAAGTAGGTTGGGGCCAGAACACCGGGGAGCTGTTTTTT; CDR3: CASSQVGWGQNTGELFF
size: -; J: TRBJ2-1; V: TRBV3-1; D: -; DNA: TGTGCCAGCAGCCAAGGGTCTTACGGTTACAATGAGCAGTTCTTC; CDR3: CASSQGSYGYNEQFF
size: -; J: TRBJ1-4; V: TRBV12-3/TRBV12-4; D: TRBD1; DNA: TGTGCCAGCAGTACAACAGGGGGTTTTAATGAAAAACTGTTTTTT; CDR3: CASSTTGGFNEKLFF
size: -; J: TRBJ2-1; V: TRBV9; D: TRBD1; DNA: TGTGCCGCGAGATACAGGGGTCGGACATATGAGCAGTTCTTC; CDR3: CAARYRGRTYEQFF
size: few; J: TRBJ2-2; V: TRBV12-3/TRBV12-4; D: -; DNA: TGTGCCAGCAGTTTAGCGGGGGGCAGGAACGGGGAGCTGTTTTTT; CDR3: CASSLAGGRNGELFF
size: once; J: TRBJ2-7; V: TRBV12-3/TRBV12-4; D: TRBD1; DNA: TGTGCCAGCAGTTTAGTTACAGGGGGTCTGGTTCCCTACGAGCAGTACTTC; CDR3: CASSLVTGGLVPYEQYF
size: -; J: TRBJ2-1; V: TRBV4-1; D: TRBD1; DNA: TGCGCCAGCAGACAGGGGGATGAGCAGTTCTTC; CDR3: CASRQGDEQFF
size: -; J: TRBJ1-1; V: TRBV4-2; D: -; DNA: TGTGCCAGCAGCCAGGGGACTGACATGAACACTGAAGCTTTCTTT; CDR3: CASSQGTDMNTEAFF
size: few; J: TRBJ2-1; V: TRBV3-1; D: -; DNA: TGTGCCAGCAGCCAAGTTTTCCGGGGTGATGAGCAGTTCTTC; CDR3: CASSQVFRGDEQFF
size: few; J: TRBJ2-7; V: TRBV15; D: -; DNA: TGTGCCACCAGCAGAGCCCTTGATATGGGGCACGAGCAGTACTTC; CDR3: CATSRALDMGHEQYF
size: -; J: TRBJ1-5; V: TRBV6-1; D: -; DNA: TGTGCCAGCAGTCCACGGGACCAAAATCAGCCCCAGCATTTT; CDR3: CASSPRDQNQPQHF
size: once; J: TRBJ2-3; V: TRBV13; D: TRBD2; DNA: TGTGCCAGCAGCTTACGGCGGGGGGATCGCACAGATACGCAGTATTTT; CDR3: CASSLRRGDRTDTQYF
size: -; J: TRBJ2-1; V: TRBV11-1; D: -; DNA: TGTGCCAGCAGCTTATTATCCGTTGGGGAGCAGTTCTTC; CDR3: CASSLLSVGEQFF
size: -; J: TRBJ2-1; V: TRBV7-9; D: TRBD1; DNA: TGTGCCAGCAGCCAAACTCGGGACAGGGGGCCGAATGAGCAGTTCTTC; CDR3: CASSQTRDRGPNEQFF
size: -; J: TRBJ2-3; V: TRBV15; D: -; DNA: TGTGCCACCAGCAGAGATTCGGAGGGGGCGAGCACAGATACGCAGTATTTT; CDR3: CATSRDSEGASTDTQYF
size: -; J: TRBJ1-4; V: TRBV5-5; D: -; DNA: TGTGCCAGCAGCTTGGAAGACACGACTAATGAAAAACTGTTTTTT; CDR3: CASSLEDTTNEKLFF
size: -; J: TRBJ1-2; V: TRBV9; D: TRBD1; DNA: TGTGCCAGCAGCACAACTCAGGGACAGGGAGCGGGCGATGGCTACACCTTC; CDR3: CASSTTQGQGAGDGYTF
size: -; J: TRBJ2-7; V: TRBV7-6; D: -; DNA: TGTGCCAGCAGCTTAGCCAGGGCGGTTACCTACGAGCAGTACTTC; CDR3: CASSLARAVTYEQYF
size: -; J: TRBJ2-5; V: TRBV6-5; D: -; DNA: TGTGCCAGCAGTTCTGTGGGGGCCCGCCAAGAGACCCAGTACTTC; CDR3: CASSSVGARQETQYF
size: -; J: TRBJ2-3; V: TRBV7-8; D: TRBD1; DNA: TGTGCCAGCAGCTTCGGGACAGGTCGGATTAGCACAGATACGCAGTATTTT; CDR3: CASSFGTGRISTDTQYF
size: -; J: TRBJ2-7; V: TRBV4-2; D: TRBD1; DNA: TGTGCCAGCAGCCAAGAGTGGGGACAGGGTTCCTACGAGCAGTACTTC; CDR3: CASSQEWGQGSYEQYF
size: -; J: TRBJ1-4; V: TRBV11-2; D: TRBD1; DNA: TGTGCCAGCAGCTCCTCGGGACAGTTGAATGAAAAACTGTTTTTT; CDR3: CASSSSGQLNEKLFF
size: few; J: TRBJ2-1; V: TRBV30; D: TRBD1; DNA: TGTGCCTGGAGTGGGACAGGGGGCAGTGAGCAGTTCTTC; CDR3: CAWSGTGGSEQFF
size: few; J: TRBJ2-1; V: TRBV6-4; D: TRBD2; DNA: TGTGCCAGCAGTGTATCAGCGGGGAGCCCCAATGAGCAGTTCTTC; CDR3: CASSVSAGSPNEQFF
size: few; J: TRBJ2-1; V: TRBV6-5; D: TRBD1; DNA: TGTGCCAGCAGTTACTCCCCCGACAGGGGAACCTACAATGAGCAGTTCTTC; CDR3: CASSYSPDRGTYNEQFF
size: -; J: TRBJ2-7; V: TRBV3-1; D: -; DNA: TGTGCCAGCAGCCAATCTCCTAGCGCCTCCTACGAGCAGTACTTC; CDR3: CASSQSPSASYEQYF
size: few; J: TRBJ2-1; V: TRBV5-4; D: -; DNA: TGTGCCAGCAGCTCCCCCGGGACACCGAGGGGGGCCTCCTACAATGAGCAGTTCTTC; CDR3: CASSSPGTPRGASYNEQFF
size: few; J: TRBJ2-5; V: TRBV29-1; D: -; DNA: TGCAGCGTTGAAGATCTGAGAGCCCCCCAAGAGACCCAGTACTTC; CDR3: CSVEDLRAPQETQYF
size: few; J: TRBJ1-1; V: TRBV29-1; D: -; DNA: TGCAGCGTCTCAGGGTGGAACACTGAAGCTTTCTTT; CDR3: CSVSGWNTEAFF
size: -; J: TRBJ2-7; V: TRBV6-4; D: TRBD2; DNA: TGTGCCAGCAGCGCTCGCGTACCCTTCAGCGGGGGGACCTTCTCCTACGAGCAGTACTTC; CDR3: CASSARVPFSGGTFSYEQYF
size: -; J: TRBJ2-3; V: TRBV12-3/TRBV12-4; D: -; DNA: TGTGCCAGCAGTTTATATACACCTAGCACAGATACGCAGTATTTT; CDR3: CASSLYTPSTDTQYF
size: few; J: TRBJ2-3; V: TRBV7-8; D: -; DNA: TGTGCCAGCAGCTTAGCTCCCGGGGGCTCCACAGATACGCAGTATTTT; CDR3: CASSLAPGGSTDTQYF
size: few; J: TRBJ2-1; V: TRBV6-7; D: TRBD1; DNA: TGTGCCCGCACAGGGGGGTCCTACAATGAGCAGTTCTTC; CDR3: CARTGGSYNEQFF
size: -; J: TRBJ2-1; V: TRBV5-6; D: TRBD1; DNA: TGTGCCAGCAGCCCCTTACAGGGGGTATCCTACAATGAGCAGTTCTTC; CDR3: CASSPLQGVSYNEQFF
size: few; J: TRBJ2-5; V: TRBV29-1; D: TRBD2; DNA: TGCAGCGTCTTGATAGCGGGGATACAAGAGACCCAGTACTTC; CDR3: CSVLIAGIQETQYF
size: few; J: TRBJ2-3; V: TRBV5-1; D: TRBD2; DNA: TGCGCCAGCAGCGCCGCCGGGACTAGCGGGGGCGCGCAGTATTTT; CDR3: CASSAAGTSGGAQYF
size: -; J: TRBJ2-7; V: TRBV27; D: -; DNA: TGTGCCAGCAGTTTAGGTTACGGCGACTTCACCTACGAGCAGTACTTC; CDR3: CASSLGYGDFTYEQYF